This TCR beta chain originates from a study of cytomegalovirus exposure and HLA in healthy donors. Whole-study findings and limits: Generally TCR sequences proved uncommon, though certain public TCRs appeared in numerous donors. Overall, under 200 TCR beta chains were annotated as cytomegalovirus-associated.

Sequencing used immunoSEQ multiplex PCR; TCRdb keeps in-frame clones, though not all of them. The sample has roughly 150,000 clones; approximately 96% are singletons. Worth noting for this clone: Its antigen is not identified.

The CDR3 totals 14 residues. V lost 4 bases, J lost 0 bases, and 11 bases lay in between. In germline, CDR1 is GTSNPN, CDR2 SVGIG (reference sequence). The rearrangement joins TRBV30 to TRBJ2-3; D ambiguous. The clonotype comes from a woman between 18 and 30 years old in good health and CMV-seronegative. The sequencing sample was made of PBMCs. CDR3 DNA sequence: TGTGCCTGGACCAAACTTACTAGCACAGATACGCAGTATTTT. It codes for CAWTKLTSTDTQYF. Complete variable domain (other parts from reference TRBV30 and TRBJ2-3): SQTIHQWPATLVQPVGSPLSLECTVEGTSNPNLYWYRQAAGRGLQLLFYSVGIGQISSEVPQNLSASRPQDRQFILSSKKLLLSDSGFYLCAWTKLTSTDTQYFGPGTRLTVL.